Below, 29 T cell receptor beta chains from the same sample are listed, as sequenced in a study of Graves' ophthalmopathy and Graves' hyperthyroidism. RNA served as the template for amplifying TCR beta CDR3 regions. First-round RT-PCR relied on HTBI primers, and a second-round multiplex PCR came next. TCRdb re-called the multiplex PCR reads through MiXCR, storing one row per CDR3 protein. The sample holds about 1.2 million distinct CDR3 sequences, less than 45% seen once. The material sequenced was peripheral blood or thyroid tissue (not recorded which). These receptors all come from an adult man with Graves' hyperthyroidism.

The chain links TRBV10-3 to TRBJ1-4, with a possible D match to TRBD1 (5 bases). Germline CDR1 ENHRY, CDR2 SYGVKD. V lost 10 bases to trimming and J lost 6 bases, with 21 bases between them. This CDR3 has 15 residues. The CDR3 here is CATGSRESKDEKLFF. The CDR3 region has the DNA TGTGCCACCGGTTCCAGGGAATCTAAGGATGAAAAACTGTTTTTT.

This clonotype came up a few times. The rearrangement uses TRBV5-4 and TRBJ2-7; 7 nucleotides align to TRBD2. Trimming removed 4 bases from V and 3 bases from J; junction bases left unmatched: 13. Per germline, CDR1 SGHNT and CDR2 YYREEE (reference sequence). The CDR3 is 16 amino acids. The CDR3 protein is CASSRGGDGALYEQYF. CDR3 bases: TGTGCCAGCAGCCGCGGGGGTGACGGCGCTCTCTACGAGCAGTACTTC.

CDR3 in amino acids: CASSHIGGANTEAFF. CDR3 bases: TGCGCCAGCAGCCATATAGGGGGCGCGAACACTGAAGCTTTCTTT. J is TRBJ1-1 and V is TRBV4-3; 7 bases match TRBD1. Germline CDR1 is LGHNA and CDR2 is YSLEER. The J segment lost 1 base and the V segment lost 3 bases, leaving 5 bases of the junction unmatched. The CDR3 runs 15 residues.

The V call is TRBV29-1, the J call TRBJ2-1; D tentatively reads TRBD1 or TRBD2 (7 bases each). CDR3 size: 11 residues. V was cut by 4 bases and J by 9 bases, with 10 bases left in between. Germline CDR1 reads SQVTM; CDR2 reads ANQGSEA. The CDR3 bases are TGCAGCGTTGGGGAGGGGGCTGAGCAGTTCTTC. It encodes CSVGEGAEQFF.

This clonotype was picked up a small number of times. CDR3 sequence: CASSLSGVVYEQYF. Written as DNA, the CDR3 is TGTGCCAGCAGTTTATCCGGGGTGGTGTACGAGCAGTACTTC. The V and J genes are TRBV27 and TRBJ2-7, with a tentative D call TRBD2 (5 bases). V lost 0 bases, J lost 4 bases, and 10 bases lay in between. This CDR3 region has 14 residues. The V gene's germline CDR1 is MNHEY and CDR2 SMNVEV (reference sequence).

The rearrangement uses TRBV10-3 and TRBJ1-2, with unresolved D. Germline CDR1 and CDR2: ENHRY and SYGVKD. This CDR3 is built from 19 residues. Deletions cut 7 bases from V and 0 bases from J, with 27 bases between. The CDR3 here is CAIISGGTGEGLSNYGYTF. CDR3 nucleotide sequence: TGTGCCATCATCAGCGGCGGCACGGGAGAGGGCCTCTCTAACTATGGCTACACCTTC.

V and J are TRBV20-1 and TRBJ1-2, with D hard to call. The CDR3 totals 15 residues. The V end was cut by 0 bases, the J end by 1 base, with 12 bases between. CDR1 and CDR2 (germline): DFQATT, SNEGSKA (reference sequence). The CDR3 DNA reads as TGCAGTGCTAGAGAGGAAGGGAGAAATAACTATGGCTACACCTTC. Translation gives CSAREEGRNNYGYTF.

At least ten counts were recorded for this clonotype. The chain uses TRBV7-2 and TRBJ1-6; no clear D. Trimming took off 0 bases at V and 7 bases at J, with 13 bases between the two ends. Per the germline V gene, CDR1 is SGHTA and CDR2 is FQGNSA. This CDR3 is built from 16 residues. The CDR3, as DNA: TGTGCCAGCAGCTTAGCGCGAGTAGAGGGCAATTCACCCCTCCACTTT. Protein: CASSLARVEGNSPLHF.

This sequence joins TRBV14 and TRBJ2-7, with a weak D call TRBD1 (5 bases). Germline CDR1 and CDR2: SGHDN and FVKESK. CDR3 length equals 14 residues. Trimming stripped 5 bases from V and 3 bases from J, with 14 bases between. The chain's CDR3 is CASSTGGAIYEQYF. The CDR3 nucleotides read TGTGCCAGCAGCACTGGTGGGGCTATCTACGAGCAGTACTTC.

This clonotype was detected many times. The V call is TRBV10-3, the J call TRBJ1-5, with D possibly TRBD1 on 6 matching bases. Germline assignment: CDR1 ENHRY and CDR2 SYGVKD. This CDR3 contains 13 residues. V lost 10 bases and J lost 3, with 13 bases in between. This CDR3 is CASTQGINQPQHF. The CDR3 region has the DNA TGTGCCAGCACCCAGGGGATCAATCAGCCCCAGCATTTT.

V usage is TRBV7-8 and J usage is TRBJ1-2; TRBD1 aligns across 9 bases. The CDR3 loop spans 15 amino acids. Germline V gene data show CDR1 as SGHVS and CDR2 as FQNEAQ. The V and J ends lost 6 bases and 4 bases, in that order; junction bases with no gene match: 9. CDR3 protein: CASRSGTGNGYGYTF. The CDR3 DNA follows: TGTGCCAGCAGGTCTGGGACAGGGAACGGCTATGGCTACACCTTC.

Comment on this clonotype: This could be a read error, since a much larger clone is one nucleotide away. The V gene is TRBV7-8, the J gene TRBJ2-5; 8 positions match TRBD2. CDR3 length equals 14 residues. Germline V lookup: CDR1 SGHVS, CDR2 FQNEAQ. In DNA, the CDR3 is TGTGCCGGCAGCTTAGGGACTAGTTTAGAGACCCAGTACTTC. Encoded protein: CAGSLGTSLETQYF.

This clonotype showed up just a few times. V is TRBV4-3 and J is TRBJ2-7, with D tentatively TRBD1 (5 bases). V shed 0 bases and J shed 4 bases, with 13 bases lying between them. Germline loops: CDR1 LGHNA, CDR2 YSLEER. The CDR3 sequence is 15 residues long. For the CDR3, the DNA is TGCGCCAGCAGCCAAGATCCAGGGTCCGAATACGAGCAGTACTTC. This sequence encodes CASSQDPGSEYEQYF.

The V gene is TRBV25-1, the J gene TRBJ2-5; D might be TRBD2 (5 bases). Germline V lookup: CDR1 MGHDK, CDR2 SYGVNS. This CDR3 has 16 amino acids. V shed 1 base and J shed 3 bases, with 15 bases lying between them. The chain's CDR3 is CASSESSRTGKETQYF. The CDR3 DNA is TGTGCCAGCAGTGAATCTAGCAGGACGGGAAAAGAGACCCAGTACTTC.

The sample holds many counts of this clonotype. This chain joins TRBV7-9 and TRBJ2-5; TRBD2 matches at 9 bases. CDR3 length equals 16 residues. V shed 5 bases and J 3 bases; nucleotides not matched to a gene: 10. Germline V lookup: CDR1 SEHNR, CDR2 FQNEAQ (reference sequence). Here the CDR3 DNA reads TGTGCCAGCAGCCTAGGGACTAGCCGCACGAAAGAGACCCAGTACTTC. This gives the protein CASSLGTSRTKETQYF.

The CDR3 loop is CASSPTVGQPQHF. In nucleotides, the CDR3 is TGTGCCAGCAGTCCTACAGTAGGGCAGCCCCAGCATTTT. This rearrangement joins TRBV27 to TRBJ1-5; D not resolved. Germline lookup yields CDR1 MNHEY and CDR2 SMNVEV (reference sequence). Trimming removed 5 bases from V and 7 bases from J, with 12 bases in between. CDR3 length: 13 residues.

J is TRBJ1-1 and V is TRBV25-1; a weak D match, TRBD1 (6 bases). Germline assignment: CDR1 MGHDK and CDR2 SYGVNS. The CDR3 runs 14 residues. Trimming shortened V by 7 bases and J by 1 base, and 13 bases separated the two germline ends. The CDR3 DNA sequence: TGTGCCAGCAATGAGGGGGGATGGAACACTGAAGCTTTCTTT. This translates into CASNEGGWNTEAFF.

This clonotype showed up many times. This chain connects TRBV7-9 to TRBJ2-7, with 8 positions matching TRBD1. Unmatched junction bases numbered 7, after V lost 3 bases and J lost 3 bases. The CDR3 spans 15 residues. Germline V CDR1 and CDR2: SEHNR, FQNEAQ (reference sequence). CDR3 DNA: TGTGCCAGCAGCTTCACCGGGACAGGAGGCTACGAGCAGTACTTC. As protein: CASSFTGTGGYEQYF.

This chain uses TRBV12-3 or TRBV12-4 with TRBJ1-1, with 10 nucleotides matching TRBD1. V was clipped by 5 bases and J by 7 bases; unmatched bases: 16. The CDR3 is 17 amino acids. CDR3 protein: CASSPQPGTGASDEAFF. DNA of the CDR3: TGTGCCAGCAGTCCCCAACCCGGGACAGGGGCGTCCGATGAAGCTTTCTTT.

This clonotype was observed at least ten times. This rearrangement joins TRBV9 to TRBJ2-2; D is unclear. The CDR3 totals 14 residues. V was pared by 3 bases and J by 5 bases, with 11 bases between. The germline V gene encodes CDR1 SGDLS and CDR2 YYNGEE. The CDR3 DNA reads TGTGCCAGCAGCGGAACAACAGTTACCGGGGAGCTGTTTTTT. Translated, it gives CASSGTTVTGELFF.

This clonotype was seen ten or more times. The rearrangement links TRBV20-1 to TRBJ1-2; 7 bases line up with TRBD1. The V gene end was trimmed by 3 bases and the J gene end by 4 bases; junction bases not matched to a gene: 8. This CDR3 has 14 amino acids. Germline loops: CDR1 DFQATT, CDR2 SNEGSKA (reference sequence). The CDR3 sequence: CSASDRAPSYGYTF. For the CDR3, the DNA is TGCAGTGCTAGCGACAGGGCGCCTAGCTATGGCTACACCTTC.

This clonotype has at least ten counts. The chain has TRBV6-6 and TRBJ2-5; the D gene could be TRBD1 or TRBD2 (5 bases each). CDR1 and CDR2 (germline): MNHNY, SVGAGI (reference sequence). V was cut by 5 bases and J by 0 bases, with 16 bases left in between. This CDR3 region has 16 residues. The CDR3 region is CASSRFLRGDQETQYF. In nucleotides, the CDR3 is TGTGCCAGCAGTCGTTTTCTGCGAGGGGACCAAGAGACCCAGTACTTC.

J is TRBJ2-1 and V is TRBV2; no reliable D call. Trimming removed 2 bases at V and 7 bases at J, with 6 bases between. Germline values: CDR1 SNHLY, CDR2 FYNNEI. The CDR3 is made up of 12 amino acids. CDR3 bases: TGTGCCAGCAGTGAATGGGGAAATGAGCAGTTCTTC. Translated: CASSEWGNEQFF.

This clonotype has a count of ten or more. The chain employs TRBV9 and TRBJ1-1; D is unclear. Germline V lookup: CDR1 SGDLS, CDR2 YYNGEE. The CDR3 covers 14 residues. V lost 2 bases and J 4 bases, leaving 12 bases between the germline ends. CDR3 coding DNA: TGTGCCAGCAGCGTCGCAATAGAAGGCACTGAAGCTTTCTTT. Its protein product is CASSVAIEGTEAFF.

In the case of this clonotype: Possible read error: a much larger clone is one base away. This chain uses TRBV9 with TRBJ2-7; 8 positions match TRBD1. Germline V gene lookup returns CDR1 SGDLS and CDR2 YYNGEE. The CDR3 is 15 amino acids. CDR3 loop: CASSYPGQEAYEHYF. CDR3 DNA: TGTGCCAGCAGCTATCCGGGACAGGAAGCCTACGAGCACTACTTC.

The count of this clonotype is one. V and J are TRBV7-8 and TRBJ1-6; D unclear. The CDR3 consists of 13 residues. The V end was cut by 7 bases, the J end by 3 bases, with 7 bases between. Germline CDR1 is SGHVS and CDR2 is FQNEAQ. The CDR3 reads CASIEGYNSPLHF. DNA for the CDR3: TGTGCCAGCATAGAGGGCTATAATTCACCCCTCCACTTT.

The V call is TRBV12-3 or TRBV12-4, the J call TRBJ1-6; D is perhaps TRBD1 (6 bases). V lost 3 bases and J lost 7, with 10 bases in between. CDR3 length equals 14 residues. The CDR3 DNA reads TGTGCCAGCAGTTTTTCAGGGGAAAATTCACCCCTCCACTTT. The encoded protein is CASSFSGENSPLHF.

This clonotype has ten or more counts. The chain recombines TRBV10-3 with TRBJ1-2, with 9 bases matching TRBD1. Germline CDR1 reads ENHRY; CDR2 reads SYGVKD. Germline trimming cut 2 bases from V and 4 bases from J; bases unmatched to any gene: 5. The CDR3 totals 15 residues. CDR3 protein: CAISEEGQGGYGYTF. CDR3 in DNA: TGTGCCATCAGTGAGGAGGGACAGGGTGGCTATGGCTACACCTTC.

This clonotype has ten or more counts. CDR3 amino acids: CAISEGGLAGTGANVLTF. The CDR3 region has the DNA TGTGCCATCAGTGAGGGTGGACTAGCGGGAACTGGGGCCAACGTCCTGACTTTC. The chain is built from TRBV10-3 and TRBJ2-6, with 12 positions matching TRBD2. V lost 2 bases, J lost 2 bases, and 4 bases stayed unmatched. The CDR3 runs to 18 residues. From germline, CDR1 is ENHRY and CDR2 SYGVKD.